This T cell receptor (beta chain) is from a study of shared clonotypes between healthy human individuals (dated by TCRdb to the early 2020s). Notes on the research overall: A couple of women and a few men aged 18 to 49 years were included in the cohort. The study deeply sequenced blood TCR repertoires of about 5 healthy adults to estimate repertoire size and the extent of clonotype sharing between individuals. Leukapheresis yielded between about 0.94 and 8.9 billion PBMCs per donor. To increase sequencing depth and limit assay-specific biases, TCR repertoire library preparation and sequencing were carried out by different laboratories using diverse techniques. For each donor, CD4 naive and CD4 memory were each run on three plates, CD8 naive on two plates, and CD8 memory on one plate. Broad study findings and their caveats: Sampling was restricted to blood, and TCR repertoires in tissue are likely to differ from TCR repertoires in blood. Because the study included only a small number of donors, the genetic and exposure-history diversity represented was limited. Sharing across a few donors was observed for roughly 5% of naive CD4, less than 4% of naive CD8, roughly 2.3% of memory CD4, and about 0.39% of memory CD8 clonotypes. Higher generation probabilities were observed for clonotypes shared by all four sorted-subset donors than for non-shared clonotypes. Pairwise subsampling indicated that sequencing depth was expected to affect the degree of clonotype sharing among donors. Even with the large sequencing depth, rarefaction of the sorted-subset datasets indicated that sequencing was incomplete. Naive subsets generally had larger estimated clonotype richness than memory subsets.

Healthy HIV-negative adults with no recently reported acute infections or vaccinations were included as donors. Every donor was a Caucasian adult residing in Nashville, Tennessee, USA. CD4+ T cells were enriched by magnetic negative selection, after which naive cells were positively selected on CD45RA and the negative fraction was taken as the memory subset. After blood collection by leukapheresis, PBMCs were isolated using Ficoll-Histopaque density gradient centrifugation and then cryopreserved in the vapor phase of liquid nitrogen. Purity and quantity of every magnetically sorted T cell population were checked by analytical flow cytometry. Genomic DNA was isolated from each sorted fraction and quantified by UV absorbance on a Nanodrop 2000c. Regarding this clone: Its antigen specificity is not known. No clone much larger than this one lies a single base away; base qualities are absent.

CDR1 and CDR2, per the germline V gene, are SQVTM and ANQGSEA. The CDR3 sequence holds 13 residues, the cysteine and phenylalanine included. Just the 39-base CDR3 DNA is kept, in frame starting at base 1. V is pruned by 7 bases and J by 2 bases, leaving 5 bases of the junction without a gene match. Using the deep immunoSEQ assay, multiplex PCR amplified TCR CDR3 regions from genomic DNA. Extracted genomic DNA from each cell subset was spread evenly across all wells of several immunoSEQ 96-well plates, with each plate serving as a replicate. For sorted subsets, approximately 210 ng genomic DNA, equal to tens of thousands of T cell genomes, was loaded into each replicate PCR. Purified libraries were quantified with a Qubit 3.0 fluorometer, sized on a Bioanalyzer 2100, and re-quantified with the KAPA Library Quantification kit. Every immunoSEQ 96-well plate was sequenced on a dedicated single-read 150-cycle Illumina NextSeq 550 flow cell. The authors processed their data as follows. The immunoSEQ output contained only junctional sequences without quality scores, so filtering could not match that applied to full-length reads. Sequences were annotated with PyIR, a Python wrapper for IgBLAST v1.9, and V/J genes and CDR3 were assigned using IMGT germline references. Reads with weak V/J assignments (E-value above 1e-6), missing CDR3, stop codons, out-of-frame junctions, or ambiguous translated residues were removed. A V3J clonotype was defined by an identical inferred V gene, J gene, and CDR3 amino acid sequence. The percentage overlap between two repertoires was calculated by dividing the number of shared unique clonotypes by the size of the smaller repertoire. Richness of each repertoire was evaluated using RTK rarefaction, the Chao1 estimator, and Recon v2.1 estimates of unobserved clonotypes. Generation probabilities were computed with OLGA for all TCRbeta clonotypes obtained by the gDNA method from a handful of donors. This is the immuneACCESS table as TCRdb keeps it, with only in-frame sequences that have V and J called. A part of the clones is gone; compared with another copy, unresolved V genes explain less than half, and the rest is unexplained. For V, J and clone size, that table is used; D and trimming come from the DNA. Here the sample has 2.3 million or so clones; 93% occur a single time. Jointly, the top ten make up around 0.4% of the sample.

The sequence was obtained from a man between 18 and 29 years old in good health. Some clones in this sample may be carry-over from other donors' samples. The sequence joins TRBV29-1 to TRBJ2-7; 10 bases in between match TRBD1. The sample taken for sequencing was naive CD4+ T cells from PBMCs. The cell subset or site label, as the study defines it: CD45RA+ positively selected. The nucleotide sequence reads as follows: TGCAGCGGGGGACAGGGGTGGCCCTACGAGCAGTACTTC. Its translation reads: CSGGQGWPYEQYF.